The 18 T cell receptor beta chains below all came from one sample that was sequenced in a study of blood T cell repertoires in COVID-19. The method was immunoSEQ multiplex PCR; TCRdb's version includes in-frame clones alone and lacks a portion of them. The data show some 250,000 clones, roughly 90% seen once. Sequenced material: PBMCs or T cells enriched from blood (not recorded which). The receptors were gathered from a man aged 40-55 years who had recovered from COVID-19.

The chain links TRBV7-8 to TRBJ2-5; 15 bases align to TRBD2. J gave up 6 bases and V 5 bases, and 4 bases lay outside the gene matches. Germline loops: CDR1 SGHVS, CDR2 FQNEAQ. The length of the CDR3 is 15 residues. The CDR3 DNA reads TGTGCCAGCAGCGCGGGACTAGCGGGGGGAAAGACCCAGTACTTC. It yields the protein CASSAGLAGGKTQYF.

This clone was seen a handful of times. This sequence joins TRBV12-3 or TRBV12-4 and TRBJ2-7, with D perhaps matching TRBD1 (5 bases). V dropped 3 bases and J dropped 3 bases, with 9 bases sitting between them. The CDR3 totals 13 residues. In DNA, the CDR3 is TGTGCCAGCAGTTTCAGGGTTAACTACGAGCAGTACTTC. This sequence encodes CASSFRVNYEQYF.

This sequence joins TRBV7-2 and TRBJ2-2; possible D gene TRBD1, 5 bases. CDR1 SGHTA and CDR2 FQGNSA come from the germline V gene. The CDR3 contains 15 residues. V lost 4 bases to trimming and J lost 4 bases, with 13 bases between them. The CDR3 DNA is TGTGCCAGCAGCTCCAGGGCCCGACTCACCGGGGAGCTGTTTTTT. It encodes CASSSRARLTGELFF.

The chain employs TRBV24-1 and TRBJ2-1; unclear D gene. Trimming stripped 5 bases from V and 5 bases from J, with 3 bases between. The V gene's germline CDR1 is KGHDR and CDR2 SFDVKD. The CDR3 length is 11 residues. The CDR3 loop reads CATSANNEQFF. DNA for the CDR3: TGTGCCACCAGTGCTAACAATGAGCAGTTCTTC.

A note on this clone: Other DNA sequences of this sample code for an identical CDR3. The chain has TRBV19 and TRBJ1-5, with TRBD1 as a possible D gene (5 bases). V was trimmed by 3 bases and J by 7 bases, leaving 10 bases between them. In germline, CDR1 is LNHDA, CDR2 SQIVND (reference sequence). The CDR3 has 13 residues. Here the CDR3 reads CASSMGLGQPQHF. DNA for the CDR3: TGTGCCAGTAGTATGGGGCTGGGACAGCCCCAGCATTTT. The entire variable domain, with the rest obtained from reference TRBV19 and TRBJ1-5, is as follows: DGGITQSPKYLFRKEGQNVTLSCEQNLNHDAMYWYRQDPGQGLRLIYYSQIVNDFQKGDIAEGYSVSREKKESFPLTVTSAQKNPTAFYLCASSMGLGQPQHFGDGTRLSIL.

V usage is TRBV6-5 and J usage is TRBJ2-7; 10 nucleotides align to TRBD2. The V gene's germline CDR1 is MNHEY and CDR2 SVGAGI. Losses at the gene ends were 2 bases for V and 5 bases for J; bases not matched to a gene: 6. This CDR3 is 15 amino acids long. The CDR3: CASSYSPAGGDEQYF. Here the CDR3 DNA reads TGTGCCAGCAGTTACAGCCCAGCGGGAGGGGACGAGCAGTACTTC.

The sample holds one count of this clone. Other DNA variants within this sample encode the same CDR3. V and J are TRBV6-5 and TRBJ1-3; tentatively, D is TRBD1 (5 bases). CDR3 length: 15 residues. V was shortened by 0 bases and J by 4 bases, with 10 bases between the two germline ends. Looked up from germline, CDR1 is MNHEY and CDR2 is SVGAGI. The CDR3 is CASSYSGGSGNTIYF. CDR3 coding DNA: TGTGCCAGCAGTTACTCTGGGGGGTCCGGAAACACCATATATTTT.

This chain joins TRBV5-1 and TRBJ2-2; 9 bases line up with TRBD1. The germline CDR1 and CDR2 sequences are SGHRS and YFSETQ. The length of the CDR3 is 16 residues. Trimming at V came to 4 bases and at J to 3 bases, leaving 7 bases not matched to a gene. CDR3 DNA sequence: TGCGCCAGCAGCATAACGGACAGGGGCGACACCGGGGAGCTGTTTTTT. Amino acids: CASSITDRGDTGELFF.

The chain carries TRBV5-1 and TRBJ2-5; TRBD1 aligns across 10 bases. CDR1 SGHRS and CDR2 YFSETQ come from the germline V gene. The trim removed 3 bases at V and 2 bases at J, leaving 10 bases unmatched. The CDR3 extends over 17 amino acids. The CDR3 region is CASSSRRGQGKQETQYF. The CDR3 DNA is TGCGCCAGCAGCTCCAGGCGGGGACAGGGGAAACAAGAGACCCAGTACTTC.

The gene calls are TRBV7-3 and TRBJ2-6; D is possibly TRBD1 (6 bases). CDR3 length: 17 residues. Trimming pared 2 bases from V and 2 bases from J, leaving 13 bases between. Germline CDR1 and CDR2: SGHTA and FQGTGA. The CDR3 region has the DNA TGTGCCAGCAGCTTATATTCAGGGGTGACTGGGGCCAACGTCCTGACTTTC. Translated: CASSLYSGVTGANVLTF.

The chain carries TRBV7-2 and TRBJ2-1; 12 nucleotides line up with TRBD2. The CDR3 covers 15 residues. Unmatched junction bases numbered 6, after V lost 5 bases and J lost 7 bases. The germline V gene encodes CDR1 SGHTA and CDR2 FQGNSA. This CDR3 is CASSPTSGSFNEQFF. Here the CDR3 DNA reads TGTGCCAGCAGCCCGACTAGCGGGAGTTTTAATGAGCAGTTCTTC.

A single count supports this clone. DNA for the CDR3: TGTGCCAGCAGCTTACTCGCCAGCGGGAGTAGGTACGAGCAGTACTTC. Protein sequence: CASSLLASGSRYEQYF. The chain carries TRBV7-8 and TRBJ2-7, with 8 bases lining up with TRBD2. Trimming at V came to 2 bases and at J to 4 bases, leaving 10 bases not matched to a gene. This CDR3 has 16 amino acids. Germline assignment: CDR1 SGHVS and CDR2 FQNEAQ.

The chain is built from TRBV6-5 and TRBJ1-4, with a tentative D call TRBD1 (6 bases). This CDR3 is built from 15 residues. V lost 6 bases and J 7 bases, leaving 18 bases between the germline ends. Germline CDR1 MNHEY, CDR2 SVGAGI. DNA for the CDR3: TGTGCCAGCAGATATCGGACAGATTTCTTTGAAAAACTGTTTTTT. Translation gives CASRYRTDFFEKLFF.

CDR3 loop: CASSDAGTSNTGELFF. CDR3 bases: TGTGCCAGCAGTGACGCGGGGACTAGTAACACCGGGGAGCTGTTTTTT. This chain links TRBV6-4 with TRBJ2-2, with 8 nucleotides matching TRBD2. The CDR3 consists of 16 residues. V lost 2 bases and J lost 2; bases outside the gene matches: 4. Per the germline V gene, CDR1 is MRHNA and CDR2 is SNTAGT.

V usage is TRBV15 and J usage is TRBJ1-2, with D possibly matching TRBD1 (6 bases). The V end was cut by 4 bases, the J end by 5 bases, with 17 bases between. CDR3 length equals 15 residues. Per the germline V gene, CDR1 is LNHNV and CDR2 is YYDKDF (reference sequence). CDR3 loop: CATSIHREYLYGYTF. The CDR3 DNA reads TGTGCCACCAGCATTCACAGGGAGTACCTATATGGCTACACCTTC.

This clone was counted only a few times. V usage is TRBV28 and J usage is TRBJ2-1; D is perhaps TRBD1 (5 bases). CDR1 and CDR2 from the germline V gene are MDHEN and SYDVKM. Trimming took 3 bases from V and 6 from J, leaving 15 bases between them. The CDR3 extends over 15 amino acids. CDR3 DNA: TGTGCCAGCAGTTTCGCTCTCGGTGGGGCCAATGAGCAGTTCTTC. As protein: CASSFALGGANEQFF.

The rearrangement uses TRBV27 and TRBJ2-5; 11 positions match TRBD1. The CDR3 has 14 residues. V shed 6 bases, J shed 6 bases, and the junction held 6 bases outside the gene matches. Per the germline V gene, CDR1 is MNHEY and CDR2 is SMNVEV (reference sequence). The CDR3 coding sequence is TGTGCCAGCAGCGGGACAGGGGGTCTTAAGACCCAGTACTTC. Translating it yields CASSGTGGLKTQYF.

In its sample, this clone was seen once. This chain connects TRBV7-3 to TRBJ2-3; D is ambiguous. V gave up 6 bases and J gave up 2 bases, with 18 bases separating them. Per the germline V gene, CDR1 is SGHTA and CDR2 is FQGTGA. This CDR3 has 16 amino acids. Here the CDR3 reads CASSKNTVANTDTQYF. In DNA form, the CDR3 reads TGTGCCAGCAGTAAAAATACAGTGGCCAACACAGATACGCAGTATTTT.